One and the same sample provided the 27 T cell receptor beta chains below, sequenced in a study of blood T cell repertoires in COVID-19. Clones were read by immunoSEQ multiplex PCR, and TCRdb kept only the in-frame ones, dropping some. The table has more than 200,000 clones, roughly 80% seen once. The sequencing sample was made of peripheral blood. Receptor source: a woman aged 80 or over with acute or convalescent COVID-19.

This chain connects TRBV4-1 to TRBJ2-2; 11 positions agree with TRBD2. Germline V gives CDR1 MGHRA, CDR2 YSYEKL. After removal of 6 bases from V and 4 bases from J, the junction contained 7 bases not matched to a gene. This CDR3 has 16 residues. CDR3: CASSEIAGGSTGELFF. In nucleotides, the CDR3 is TGCGCCAGCAGTGAAATAGCGGGGGGGAGCACCGGGGAGCTGTTTTTT.

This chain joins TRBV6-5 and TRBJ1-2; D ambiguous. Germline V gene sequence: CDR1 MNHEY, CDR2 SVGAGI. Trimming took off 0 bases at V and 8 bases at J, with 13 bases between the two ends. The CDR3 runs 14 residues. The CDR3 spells CASSYSRSTGGYTF. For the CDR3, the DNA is TGTGCCAGCAGTTACTCGAGGTCCACTGGCGGCTACACCTTC.

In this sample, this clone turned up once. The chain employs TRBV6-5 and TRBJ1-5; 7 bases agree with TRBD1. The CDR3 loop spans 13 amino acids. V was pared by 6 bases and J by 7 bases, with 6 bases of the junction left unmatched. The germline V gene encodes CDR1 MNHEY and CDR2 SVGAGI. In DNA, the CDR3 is TGTGCCAGCAGCTCGACAGGGCAGCAGCCCCAGCATTTT. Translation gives CASSSTGQQPQHF.

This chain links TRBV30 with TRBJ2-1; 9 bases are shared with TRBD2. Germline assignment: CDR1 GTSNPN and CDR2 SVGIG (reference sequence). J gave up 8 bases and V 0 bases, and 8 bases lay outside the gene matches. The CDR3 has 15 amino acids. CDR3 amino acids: CAWSVRRGGRDEQFF. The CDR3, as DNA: TGTGCCTGGAGTGTACGGCGGGGGGGCCGGGATGAGCAGTTCTTC.

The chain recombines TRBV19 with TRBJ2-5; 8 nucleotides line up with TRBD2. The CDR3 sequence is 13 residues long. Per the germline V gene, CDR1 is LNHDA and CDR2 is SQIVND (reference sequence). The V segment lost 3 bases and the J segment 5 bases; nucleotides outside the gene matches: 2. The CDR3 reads CASSMTSEETQYF. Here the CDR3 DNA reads TGTGCCAGTAGTATGACTAGCGAGGAGACCCAGTACTTC. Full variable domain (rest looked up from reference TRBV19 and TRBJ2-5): DGGITQSPKYLFRKEGQNVTLSCEQNLNHDAMYWYRQDPGQGLRLIYYSQIVNDFQKGDIAEGYSVSREKKESFPLTVTSAQKNPTAFYLCASSMTSEETQYFGPGTRLLVL.

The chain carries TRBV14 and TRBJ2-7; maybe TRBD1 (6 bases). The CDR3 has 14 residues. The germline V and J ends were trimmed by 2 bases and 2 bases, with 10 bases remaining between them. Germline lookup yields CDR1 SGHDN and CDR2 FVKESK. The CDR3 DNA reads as TGTGCCAGCAGCCAATGGGGGCGCCCCTACGAGCAGTACTTC. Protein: CASSQWGRPYEQYF. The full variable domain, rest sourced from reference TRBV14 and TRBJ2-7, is EAGVTQFPSHSVIEKGQTVTLRCDPISGHDNLYWYRRVMGKEIKFLLHFVKESKQDESGMPNNRFLAERTGGTYSTLKVQPAELEDSGVYFCASSQWGRPYEQYFGPGTRLTVT.

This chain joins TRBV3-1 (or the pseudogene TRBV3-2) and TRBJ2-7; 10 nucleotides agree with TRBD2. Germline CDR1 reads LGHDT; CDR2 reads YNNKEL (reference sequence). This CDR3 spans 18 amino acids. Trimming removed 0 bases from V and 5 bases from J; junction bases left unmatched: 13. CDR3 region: CASSQEARTSGSLDEQYF. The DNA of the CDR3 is TGTGCCAGCAGCCAAGAAGCAAGGACTAGCGGATCCCTGGACGAGCAGTACTTC.

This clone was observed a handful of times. CDR3 in DNA: TGTGCCAGCAGCCAAGGGTCAGGGTCCGGGGCCAACGTCCTGACTTTC. Its translation: CASSQGSGSGANVLTF. The genes are TRBV3-1 (or the pseudogene TRBV3-2) and TRBJ2-6; possible D gene TRBD1, 5 bases. Between the trimmed V and J ends, which lost 1 base and 4 bases, there was a span of 11 bases. Germline CDR1 and CDR2: LGHDT and YNNKEL (reference sequence). This CDR3 has 16 residues.

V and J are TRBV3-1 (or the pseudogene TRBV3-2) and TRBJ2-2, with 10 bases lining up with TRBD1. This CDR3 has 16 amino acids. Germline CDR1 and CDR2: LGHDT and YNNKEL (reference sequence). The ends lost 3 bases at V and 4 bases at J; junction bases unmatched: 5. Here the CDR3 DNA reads TGTGCCAGCAGCCAGATGGGACAGGGGACCACCGGGGAGCTGTTTTTT. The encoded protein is CASSQMGQGTTGELFF.

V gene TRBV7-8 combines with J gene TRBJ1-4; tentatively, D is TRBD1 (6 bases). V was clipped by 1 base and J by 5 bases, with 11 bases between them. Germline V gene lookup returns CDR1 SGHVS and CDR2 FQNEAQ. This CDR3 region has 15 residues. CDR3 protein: CASSLGGQVNEKLFF. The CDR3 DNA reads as TGTGCCAGCAGCTTAGGGGGGCAGGTCAATGAAAAACTGTTTTTT.

The CDR3 sequence is CASSQFLGGMTNEKLFF. For the CDR3, the DNA is TGCGCCAGCAGCCAATTTCTCGGGGGGATGACTAATGAAAAACTGTTTTTT. The rearrangement links TRBV4-3 to TRBJ1-4; tentatively, D is TRBD1 (5 bases). Between the trimmed V and J ends, which lost 2 bases and 2 bases, there was a span of 15 bases. This CDR3 is 17 amino acids long. Germline values: CDR1 LGHNA, CDR2 YSLEER.

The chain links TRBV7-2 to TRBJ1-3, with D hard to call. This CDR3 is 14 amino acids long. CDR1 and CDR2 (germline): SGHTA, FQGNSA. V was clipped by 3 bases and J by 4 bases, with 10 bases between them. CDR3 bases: TGTGCCAGCAGCTTGGAGGTTACAGGAAACACCATATATTTT. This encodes CASSLEVTGNTIYF. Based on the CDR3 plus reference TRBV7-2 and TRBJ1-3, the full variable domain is GAGVSQSPSNKVTEKGKDVELRCDPISGHTALYWYRQSLGQGLEFLIYFQGNSAPDKSGLPSDRFSAERTGGSVSTLTIQRTQQEDSAVYLCASSLEVTGNTIYFGEGSWLTVV.

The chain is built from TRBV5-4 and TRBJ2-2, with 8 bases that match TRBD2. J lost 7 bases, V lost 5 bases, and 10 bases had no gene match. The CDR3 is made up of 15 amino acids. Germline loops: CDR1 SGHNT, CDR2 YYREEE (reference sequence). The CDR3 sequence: CASRMRAGEDGELFF. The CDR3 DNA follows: TGTGCCAGCAGGATGAGAGCGGGAGAGGACGGGGAGCTGTTTTTT.

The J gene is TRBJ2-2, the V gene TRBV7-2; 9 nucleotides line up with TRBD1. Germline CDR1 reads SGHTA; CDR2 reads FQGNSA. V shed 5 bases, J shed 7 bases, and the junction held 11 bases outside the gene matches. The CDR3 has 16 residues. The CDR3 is CASSNRDRDGSGELFF. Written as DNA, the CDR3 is TGTGCCAGCAGCAACCGGGACAGGGACGGGAGCGGGGAGCTGTTTTTT.

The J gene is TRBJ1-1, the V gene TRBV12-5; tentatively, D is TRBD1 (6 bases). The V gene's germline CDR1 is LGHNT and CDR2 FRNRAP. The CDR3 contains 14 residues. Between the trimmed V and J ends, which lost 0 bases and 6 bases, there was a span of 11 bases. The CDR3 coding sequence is TGTGCTAGTGGTTTGGTAGCGGGGGCCGCTGAAGCTTTCTTT. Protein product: CASGLVAGAAEAFF.

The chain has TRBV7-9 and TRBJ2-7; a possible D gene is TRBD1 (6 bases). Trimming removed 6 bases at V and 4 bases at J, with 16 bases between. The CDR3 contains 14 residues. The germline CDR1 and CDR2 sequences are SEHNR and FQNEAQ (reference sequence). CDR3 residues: CASSSVGQGYEQYF. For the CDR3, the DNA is TGTGCCAGCAGTTCAGTGGGGCAGGGGTACGAGCAGTACTTC.

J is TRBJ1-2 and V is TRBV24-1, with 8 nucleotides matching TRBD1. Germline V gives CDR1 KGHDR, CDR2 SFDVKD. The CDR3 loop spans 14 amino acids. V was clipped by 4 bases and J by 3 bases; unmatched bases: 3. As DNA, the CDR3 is TGTGCCACCAGTGACGGACAGGGAGACTATGGCTACACCTTC. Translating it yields CATSDGQGDYGYTF.

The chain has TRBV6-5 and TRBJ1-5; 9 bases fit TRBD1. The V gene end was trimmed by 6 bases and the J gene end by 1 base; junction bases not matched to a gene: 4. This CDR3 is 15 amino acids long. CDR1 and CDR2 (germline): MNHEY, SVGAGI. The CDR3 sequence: CASRTGGSSNQPQHF. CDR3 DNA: TGTGCCAGCAGAACAGGGGGCAGCAGCAATCAGCCCCAGCATTTT.

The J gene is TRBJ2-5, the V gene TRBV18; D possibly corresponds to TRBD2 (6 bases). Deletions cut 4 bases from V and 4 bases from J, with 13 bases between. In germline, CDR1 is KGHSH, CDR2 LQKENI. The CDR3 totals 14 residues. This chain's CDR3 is CASSLLLGGETQYF. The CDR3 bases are TGTGCCAGCTCACTACTGCTCGGGGGAGAGACCCAGTACTTC. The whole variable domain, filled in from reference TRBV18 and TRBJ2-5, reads NAGVMQNPRHLVRRRGQEARLRCSPMKGHSHVYWYRQLPEEGLKFMVYLQKENIIDESGMPKERFSAEFPKEGPSILRIQQVVRGDSAAYFCASSLLLGGETQYFGPGTRLLVL.

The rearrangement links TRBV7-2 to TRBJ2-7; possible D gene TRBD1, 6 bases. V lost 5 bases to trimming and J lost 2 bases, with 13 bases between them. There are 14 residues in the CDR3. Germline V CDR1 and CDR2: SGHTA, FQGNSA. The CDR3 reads CASSQQQGTYEQYF. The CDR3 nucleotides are TGTGCCAGCAGCCAGCAACAGGGAACCTACGAGCAGTACTTC.

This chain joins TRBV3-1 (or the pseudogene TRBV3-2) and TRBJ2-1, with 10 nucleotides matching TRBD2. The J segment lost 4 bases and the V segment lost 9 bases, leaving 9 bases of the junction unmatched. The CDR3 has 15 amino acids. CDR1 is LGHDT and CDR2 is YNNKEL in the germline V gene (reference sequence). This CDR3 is CASSPSSGSYNEQFF. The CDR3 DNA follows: TGTGCCAGTAGTCCGTCTAGCGGGAGTTACAATGAGCAGTTCTTC.

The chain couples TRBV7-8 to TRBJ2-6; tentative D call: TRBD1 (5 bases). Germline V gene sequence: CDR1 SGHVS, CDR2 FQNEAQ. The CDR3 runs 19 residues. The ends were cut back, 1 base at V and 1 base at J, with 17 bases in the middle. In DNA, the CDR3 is TGTGCCAGCAGCTTAGGGCCCGGCCAGGGCCCATCTGGGGCCAACGTCCTGACTTTC. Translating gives CASSLGPGQGPSGANVLTF.

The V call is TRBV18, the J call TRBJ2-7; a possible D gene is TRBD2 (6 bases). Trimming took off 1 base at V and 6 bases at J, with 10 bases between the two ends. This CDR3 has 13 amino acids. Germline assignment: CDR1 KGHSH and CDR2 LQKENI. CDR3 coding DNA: TGTGCCAGCTCACCACTTCTAGCGCGCGAGCAGTACTTC. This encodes CASSPLLAREQYF.

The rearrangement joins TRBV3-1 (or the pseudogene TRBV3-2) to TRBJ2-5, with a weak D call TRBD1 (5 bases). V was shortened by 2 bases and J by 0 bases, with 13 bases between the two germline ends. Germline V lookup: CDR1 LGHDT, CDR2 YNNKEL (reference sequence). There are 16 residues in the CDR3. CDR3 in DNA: TGTGCCAGCAGCCAATGGGGCAGGGTAAACCAAGAGACCCAGTACTTC. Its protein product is CASSQWGRVNQETQYF.

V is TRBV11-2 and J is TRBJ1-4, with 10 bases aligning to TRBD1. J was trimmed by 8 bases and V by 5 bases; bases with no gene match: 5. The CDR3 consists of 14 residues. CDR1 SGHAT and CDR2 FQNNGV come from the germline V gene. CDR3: CASSMGQGSEKLFF. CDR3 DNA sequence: TGTGCCAGCAGCATGGGACAGGGGAGCGAAAAACTGTTTTTT.

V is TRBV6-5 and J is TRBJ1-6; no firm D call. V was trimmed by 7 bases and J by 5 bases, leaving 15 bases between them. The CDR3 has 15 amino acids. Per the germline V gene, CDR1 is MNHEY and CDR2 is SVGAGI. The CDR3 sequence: CASTQLTFNNSPLHF. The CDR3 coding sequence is TGTGCCAGCACCCAACTGACATTTAATAATTCACCCCTCCACTTT.

The CDR3 DNA reads TGCGCCAGCAGTCTGGGGAGTGTCCGCGTGAACACTGAAGCTTTCTTT. Residues: CASSLGSVRVNTEAFF. The chain employs TRBV5-1 and TRBJ1-1, with unresolved D. This CDR3 region has 16 residues. The ends were cut back, 5 bases at V and 0 bases at J, with 17 bases in the middle. Germline V gene data show CDR1 as SGHRS and CDR2 as YFSETQ.